This T cell receptor (beta chain) was identified during a study of blood T cell repertoires in COVID-19. Study context: All recovered Cohort 3 donors got two negative PCRs, got clearance, or saw symptom resolution. In each case, the material was cDNA or gDNA derived from T cells, B-cell-depleted T cells, or PBMCs.

Living in 25 or so US areas, the participants were between 18 and 89 years of age. Germline assignment: CDR1 KGHDR and CDR2 SFDVKD. V gave up 7 bases and J gave up 5 bases; unmatched junction bases: 3. The CDR3 is made up of 12 amino acids. As originally analysed: Amplifying reference gene primers gave estimates of nucleated cell counts. The table came from immunoSEQ multiplex PCR; TCRdb's copy has only in-frame clones and leaves some out. That table gives V, J and clone size, and the DNA gave D and trimming. Among around 200,000 clones listed, roughly nine tenths were seen once. The receptor was derived from a woman between 45 and 60 years old in a cohort exposed to, infected with or recovered from COVID-19 (not recorded which). V usage is TRBV24-1 and J usage is TRBJ1-2; 7 nucleotides align to TRBD1. Sequenced: PBMCs or T cells enriched from blood (not recorded which). The CDR3 coding sequence is TGTGCCACCAGCAGACAGGGATATGGCTACACCTTC. Its translation is CATSRQGYGYTF.